This T cell receptor beta chain was profiled in a study of identical twins. General study points: Cord blood beta clonotypes present at high abundance carried fewer insertions; no such pattern appeared in memory repertoires.

The CDR3 totals 15 residues. V lost 7 bases and J 0 bases, leaving 14 bases between the germline ends. Remarks on this clonotype: The antigen remains undetermined.

TCRdb re-derived calls from the 5' RACE reads in MiXCR, one entry per CDR3 protein. The sample includes 550,000 to 700,000 distinct CDR3 sequences, approximately 21% of them seen just once. This sample was also put to use in a study of T cells expressing NK-cell markers.

Sequencing input: PBMCs. V usage is TRBV12-3 or TRBV12-4 and J usage is TRBJ2-3; maybe TRBD2 (6 bases). The TCR comes from a woman between 18 and 29 years old in good health. The CDR3 spells CASTRRDPSTDTQYF. The CDR3 region has the DNA TGTGCCAGCACTAGGCGGGATCCTAGCACAGATACGCAGTATTTT.